This TCR beta chain was sequenced during a study of human T cells and chemical hapten exposure. TCRdb reprocessed the RACE reads via MiXCR and lists one record per CDR3 protein. This repertoire shows some 81,000 distinct CDR3 sequences, under 14% found once; its top ten account for 1.6%. This clonotype was found a few times. No antigen is known for it. Trimming cost V 0 bases and J 2 bases, with 4 bases left between them. The CDR3 length is 13 residues. Germline assignment: CDR1 LGHNA and CDR2 YNFKEQ. Stated time point: patch test 2, 6 weeks after DPC sensitization. Treatment: therapeutic diphenylcyclopropenone sensitization with weekly scalp DPC. General observations from the study: DPC sensitization left the count of TCRs above 1 in 1000 unchanged.

The receptor's source is a man aged 18 to 30 with alopecia areata. Some clones in this sample may be carry-over from other donors' samples. J is TRBJ1-2 and V is TRBV4-2; D gene uncertain. Sequencing was performed on whole blood, taken in connection with sensitization to the hapten diphenylcyclopropenone (DPC). The CDR3 DNA follows: TGTGCCAGCAGCCAAGAAGGCAACTATGGCTACACCTTC. Translating gives CASSQEGNYGYTF.